This TCR beta chain was recorded in a study of CD8+CD57+ T cells in acquired aplastic anemia. Broader study findings: Over 25 shared CD8+ CDR3s appeared highly expressed within patients' immunodominant clones.

About this clonotype: Its target is not known.

Using genomic DNA as the template, TCR beta VDJ and CDR3 profiling was carried out. A single record per CDR3 protein comes from TCRdb applying MiXCR to the reads. Found here are fewer than 200,000 distinct CDR3 sequences, 48% of them singletons; the top ten hold 10% to 15%. In patients chosen for sequencing, flow cytometry had shown CD8+CD57+ cell expansion. The CDR3 is made up of 13 amino acids. Trimming took off 6 bases at V and 7 bases at J, with 16 bases between the two ends. CDR1 is SGHTS and CDR2 is YDEGEE in the germline V gene. The origin of this receptor is a human donor with aplastic anemia. Sequencing was performed on sorted CD4+, CD8+, or CD8+CD57+ T cells (not recorded which) from PBMCs. The chain is built from TRBV5-8 and TRBJ1-2; no clear D gene. CDR3 sequence: CASTTGTLIGYTF. DNA for the CDR3: TGTGCCAGCACGACCGGAACCCTTATTGGCTACACCTTC.